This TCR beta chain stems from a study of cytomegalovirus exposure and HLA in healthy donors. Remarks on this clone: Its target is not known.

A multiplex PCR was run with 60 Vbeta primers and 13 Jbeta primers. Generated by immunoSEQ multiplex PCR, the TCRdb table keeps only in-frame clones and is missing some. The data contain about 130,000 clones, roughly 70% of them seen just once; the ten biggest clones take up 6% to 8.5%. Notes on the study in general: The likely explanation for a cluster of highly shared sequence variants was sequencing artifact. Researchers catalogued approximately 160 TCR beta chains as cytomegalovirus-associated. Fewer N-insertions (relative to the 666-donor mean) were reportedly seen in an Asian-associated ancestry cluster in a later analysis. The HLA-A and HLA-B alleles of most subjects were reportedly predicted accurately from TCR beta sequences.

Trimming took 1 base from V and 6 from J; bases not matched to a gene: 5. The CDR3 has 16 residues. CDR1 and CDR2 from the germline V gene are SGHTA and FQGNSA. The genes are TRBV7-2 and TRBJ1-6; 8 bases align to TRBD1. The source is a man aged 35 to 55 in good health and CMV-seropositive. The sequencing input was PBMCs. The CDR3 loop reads CASSLERDRPNSPLHF. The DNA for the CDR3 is TGTGCCAGCAGCTTAGAACGGGACAGGCCTAATTCACCCCTCCACTTT.